These 10 T cell receptor beta chains originate from one sample sequenced in a study of T cells in localized non-small cell lung cancer. TCRdb's table, derived via immunoSEQ multiplex PCR, lists solely in-frame clones and lacks some. The sample lists about 39,000 clones, around 75% occurring once. The sample was PBMCs, taken before any cancer treatment. The receptors here all came from a woman aged 35 to 70 with stage II squamous cell lung carcinoma.

The chain couples TRBV29-1 to TRBJ1-5; TRBD1 matches at 8 bases. The CDR3 sequence is 13 residues long. CDR1 is SQVTM, CDR2 ANQGSEA, per germline. V shed 5 bases and J 3 bases; nucleotides not matched to a gene: 3. The CDR3 loop reads CSVRDRYNQPQHF. In DNA, the CDR3 is TGCAGCGTTCGGGACAGGTACAATCAGCCCCAGCATTTT.

The rearrangement links TRBV18 to TRBJ1-3; D is ambiguous. CDR3 length: 17 residues. V shed 2 bases and J shed 0 bases, with 14 bases lying between them. Germline V gene sequence: CDR1 KGHSH, CDR2 LQKENI. The CDR3 region has the DNA TGTGCCAGCTCACCAGCGTACCGAACTTCCTCTGGAAACACCATATATTTT. It specifies CASSPAYRTSSGNTIYF.

There are a few counts of this clone. V and J are TRBV7-9 and TRBJ2-5; 8 bases map to TRBD2. V gave up 2 bases and J gave up 4 bases; unmatched junction bases: 3. Germline values: CDR1 SEHNR, CDR2 FQNEAQ (reference sequence). The CDR3 is 14 residues long. The CDR3 DNA is TGTGCCAGCAGCTTAACGCTAGCGGGAGAGACCCAGTACTTC. Its protein is CASSLTLAGETQYF.

The CDR3 nucleotides are TGTGCCATCAGCCTCACCTCGGCAGATACGCAGTATTTT. Translated: CAISLTSADTQYF. The chain is built from TRBV10-3 and TRBJ2-3, with D unresolved. Per germline, CDR1 ENHRY and CDR2 SYGVKD. CDR3 size: 13 residues. Trimming removed 6 bases from V and 4 bases from J, with 11 bases in between.

The rearrangement uses TRBV7-3 and TRBJ2-1; a weak D match, TRBD1 (5 bases). V was pared by 1 base and J by 7 bases, with 8 bases between. The CDR3 contains 13 residues. Germline-derived CDR1 and CDR2 are SGHTA and FQGTGA. In DNA, the CDR3 is TGTGCCAGCAGCTTAAACAGACAGAATGAGCAGTTCTTC. This translates into CASSLNRQNEQFF.

The genes are TRBV2 and TRBJ2-3; TRBD1 aligns across 7 bases. V was pared by 11 bases and J by 6 bases, with 14 bases of the junction left unmatched. The V gene's germline CDR1 is SNHLY and CDR2 FYNNEI. The CDR3 length is 14 residues. The CDR3 DNA is TGTGCCGGCAACAGGGGCTTGAGTGGTGATACGCAGTATTTT. Translated: CAGNRGLSGDTQYF.

The V and J genes are TRBV7-3 and TRBJ2-2; the D gene is possibly TRBD2 (6 bases). In germline, CDR1 is SGHTA, CDR2 FQGTGA. Trimming cost V 6 bases and J 5 bases, with 16 bases left between them. CDR3 size: 15 residues. The CDR3 DNA reads TGTGCCAGCAGGAGGGGCGGGATCGGGACCGGGGAGCTGTTTTTT. Residues: CASRRGGIGTGELFF.

The chain recombines TRBV4-1 with TRBJ2-7; 7 nucleotides align to TRBD2. The CDR3 length is 17 residues. CDR1 is MGHRA, CDR2 YSYEKL, per germline. Losses at the gene ends were 3 bases for V and 2 bases for J; bases not matched to a gene: 13. The CDR3 sequence: CASSHHAGLAATYEQYF. CDR3 sequence (DNA): TGCGCCAGCAGCCATCACGCAGGCCTAGCGGCCACCTACGAGCAGTACTTC.

The chain employs TRBV6-7 and TRBJ2-7, with no clear D. TRBV6-7 is an open reading frame whose function is uncertain. V dropped 0 bases and J dropped 0 bases, with 9 bases sitting between them. The CDR3 contains 15 residues. For the CDR3, the DNA is TGTGCCAGCAGTTACTCGATACGGAGCTCCTACGAGCAGTACGTC. This translates into CASSYSIRSSYEQYV.

The chain combines TRBV28 with TRBJ2-4, with 14 nucleotides matching TRBD2. Trimming took 5 bases from V and 5 from J; bases not matched to a gene: 8. Germline-derived CDR1 and CDR2 are MDHEN and SYDVKM. There are 17 residues in the CDR3. The CDR3 is CASSPRTSGGRENIQYF. Written as DNA, the CDR3 is TGTGCCAGCAGTCCCCGGACTAGCGGGGGGCGGGAAAACATTCAGTACTTC.